The clone carrying this T cell receptor (beta chain) was counted between two and nine times. Its cognate antigen is unknown. This record comes from a study of cytomegalovirus exposure and HLA in healthy donors. Across the study: As released early, the data held roughly 85 million unique TCRs from HLA-typed donors. Overall study findings and caveats: A later analysis reportedly identified an Asian-associated ancestry cluster as carrying fewer N-insertions than the approximately 670-donor mean.

A multiplex PCR was run with 60 Vbeta primers and 13 Jbeta primers. Sequencing used immunoSEQ multiplex PCR; TCRdb keeps in-frame clones, though not all of them. The sample holds about 110,000 clones; less than 85% are singletons and the top ten take roughly an eighth. The germline gives CDR1 SSHAT, CDR2 FNYEAQ (reference sequence). With V trimmed by 5 bases and J by 5 bases, 11 bases remained unmatched. The CDR3 has 16 residues. Among the donors, all were healthy bone marrow donors. Sequenced: PBMCs. The sequence derives from a man aged 25-40 years in good health and CMV-seropositive. The V and J genes are TRBV7-7 and TRBJ2-5, with 10 positions matching TRBD2. The chain's CDR3 is CASSRQISGGLETQYF. CDR3 nucleotide sequence: TGTGCCAGCAGCCGGCAGATTAGCGGGGGGCTGGAGACCCAGTACTTC.